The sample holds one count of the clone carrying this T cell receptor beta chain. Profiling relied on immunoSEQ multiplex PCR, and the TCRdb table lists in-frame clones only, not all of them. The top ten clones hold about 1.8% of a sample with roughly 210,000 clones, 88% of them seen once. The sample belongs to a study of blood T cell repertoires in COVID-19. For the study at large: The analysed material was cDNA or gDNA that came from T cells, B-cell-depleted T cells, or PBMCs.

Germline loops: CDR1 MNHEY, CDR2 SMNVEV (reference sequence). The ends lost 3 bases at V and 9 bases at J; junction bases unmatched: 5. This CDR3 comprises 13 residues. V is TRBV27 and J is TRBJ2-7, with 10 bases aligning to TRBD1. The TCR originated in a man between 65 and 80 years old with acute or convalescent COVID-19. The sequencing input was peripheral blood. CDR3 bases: TGTGCCAGCAGTTTTGGTGACAGGGGGCCGCAGTACTTC. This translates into CASSFGDRGPQYF.